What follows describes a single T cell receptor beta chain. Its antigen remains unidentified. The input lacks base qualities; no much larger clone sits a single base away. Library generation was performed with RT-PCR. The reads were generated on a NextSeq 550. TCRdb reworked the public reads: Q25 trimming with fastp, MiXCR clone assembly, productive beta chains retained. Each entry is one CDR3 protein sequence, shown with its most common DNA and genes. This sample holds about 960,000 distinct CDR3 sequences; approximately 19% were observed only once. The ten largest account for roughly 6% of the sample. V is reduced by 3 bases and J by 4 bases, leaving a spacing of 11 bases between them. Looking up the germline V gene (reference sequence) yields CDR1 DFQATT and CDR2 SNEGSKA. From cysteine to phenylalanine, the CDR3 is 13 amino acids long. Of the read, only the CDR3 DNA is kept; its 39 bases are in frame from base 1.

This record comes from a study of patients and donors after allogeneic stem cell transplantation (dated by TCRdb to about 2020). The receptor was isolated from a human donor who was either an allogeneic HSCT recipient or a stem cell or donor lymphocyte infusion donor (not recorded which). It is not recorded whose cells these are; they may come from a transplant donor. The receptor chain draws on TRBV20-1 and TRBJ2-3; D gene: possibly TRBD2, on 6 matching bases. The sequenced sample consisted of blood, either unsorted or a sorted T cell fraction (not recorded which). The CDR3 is CSARGGPSDTQYF. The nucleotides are TGCAGTGCTAGGGGGGGTCCCTCAGATACGCAGTATTTT.